What follows describes a single TCR beta chain. Its antigen is not identified. PCR was performed a second time for about 7 to 11 cycles using a sample-barcoded 5' primer and a J-beta primer mix. Each of the cDNA molecules was tagged by a template-switch adaptor with 12 random nucleotides. Using its own MiXCR run on the 5' RACE reads, TCRdb lists one record per CDR3 protein. Seen here are some 1.6 million distinct CDR3 sequences, about 35% observed once, and the top ten hold approximately 10%. These data originate in a study of blood T cells in healthy people across ages. Study results and limitations: Per million T cells, TCR beta diversity dropped about linearly as age rose.

The clonotype comes from a woman in her 30s in good health. The sequencing sample was made of blood.

Written as DNA, the CDR3 is TGTGCCAGCAGCCGGACTAGTAGTAGGGGGACCTACAATGAGCAGTTCTTC. Protein: CASSRTSSRGTYNEQFF. The V call is TRBV6-1, the J call TRBJ2-1; D perhaps matches TRBD2 (7 bases). Looked up from germline, CDR1 is MNHNS and CDR2 is SASEGT. This CDR3 region has 17 residues. Trimming removed 6 bases at V and 2 bases at J, with 20 bases between.